Presented here are 21 T cell receptor beta chains from one specimen sequenced in a study of OX40 agonist ivuxolimab in advanced cancers. Only in-frame clones appear in the TCRdb table, and some are missing; sequencing was by immunoSEQ multiplex PCR. The sample shows about 34,000 clones, about 90% of them seen only once. The material was CD4+ or CD8+ T cells sorted from blood, obtained in a trial of the OX40 agonist ivuxolimab. The source is an adult with an advanced solid tumor such as melanoma, head and neck, liver or kidney cancer.

The chain joins TRBV10-3 to TRBJ1-1; the match to TRBD1 covers 8 bases. Germline-derived CDR1 and CDR2 are ENHRY and SYGVKD. This CDR3 has 15 residues. V was clipped by 6 bases and J by 2 bases; unmatched bases: 8. The CDR3 reads CAISQSDRANTEAFF. Here the CDR3 DNA reads TGTGCCATCAGCCAATCGGACAGGGCAAACACTGAAGCTTTCTTT.

About this clone itself: The limits of the CDR3 on the DNA are not certain, so only TCRdb's listed CDR3 is given. The chain is built from TRBV6-5 and TRBJ2-7; the D call of TRBD2 is as the table states it, not checked on the DNA. From germline, CDR1 is MNHEY and CDR2 SVGAGI. The CDR3 region is 16 residues in length, termini included. The CDR3 here is CASSLGTGVLSYEQYF.

The chain is built from TRBV14 and TRBJ1-1; 9 bases are shared with TRBD1. The CDR3 sequence is 13 residues long. J lost 8 bases, V lost 4 bases, and 5 bases had no gene match. CDR1 SGHDN and CDR2 FVKESK come from the germline V gene. This chain's CDR3 is CASSRQGQGEAFF. In DNA form, the CDR3 reads TGTGCCAGCAGCCGTCAGGGACAGGGAGAAGCTTTCTTT.

V usage is TRBV28 and J usage is TRBJ1-5; the D is unclear. The CDR3 spans 14 residues. Looked up from germline, CDR1 is MDHEN and CDR2 is SYDVKM. V lost 5 bases and J lost 4, with 12 bases in between. The CDR3 reads CASSLGPGNQPQHF. CDR3 in DNA: TGTGCCAGCAGTCTAGGCCCGGGAAATCAGCCCCAGCATTTT.

The genes are TRBV6-5 and TRBJ2-3; D is undetermined. This CDR3 has 14 residues. Trimming cost V 2 bases and J 2 bases, with 8 bases left between them. Germline assignment: CDR1 MNHEY and CDR2 SVGAGI. The CDR3 reads CASSYAHDTDTQYF. The CDR3 nucleotides read TGTGCCAGCAGTTACGCGCATGACACAGATACGCAGTATTTT.

The table lists this clone with a few counts. J is TRBJ1-5 and V is TRBV2; no definite D call. CDR3 length: 14 residues. Trimming stripped 5 bases from V and 3 bases from J, with 11 bases between. CDR1 is SNHLY, CDR2 FYNNEI, per germline. In DNA form, the CDR3 reads TGTGCCAGCAGTCAGGCAGACACCAATCAGCCCCAGCATTTT. Translation: CASSQADTNQPQHF.

This chain links TRBV28 with TRBJ1-6, with D hard to call. The germline V and J ends were trimmed by 3 bases and 8 bases, with 11 bases remaining between them. CDR1 and CDR2 (germline): MDHEN, SYDVKM. The length of the CDR3 is 14 residues. The CDR3 sequence is CASSLAQVDSPLHF. The CDR3 DNA reads TGTGCCAGCAGTTTGGCCCAGGTGGATTCACCCCTCCACTTT.

The genes are TRBV6-6 and TRBJ1-1; D remains unclear. The CDR3 is 13 residues long. Germline lookup yields CDR1 MNHNY and CDR2 SVGAGI (reference sequence). Trimming removed 6 bases from V and 3 bases from J, with 11 bases in between. The CDR3 DNA reads TGTGCCAGCAGACGGGAGGCGGACACTGAAGCTTTCTTT. The encoded protein is CASRREADTEAFF.

The V call is TRBV6-1, the J call TRBJ1-5; 10 nucleotides agree with TRBD1. Trimming cost V 6 bases and J 3 bases; bases outside gene matches: 5. The germline CDR1 and CDR2 sequences are MNHNS and SASEGT. The CDR3 has 15 amino acids. CDR3 loop: CASREDRGVNQPQHF. CDR3 nucleotide sequence: TGTGCCAGCAGGGAGGACAGGGGGGTCAATCAGCCCCAGCATTTT.

This sequence joins TRBV28 and TRBJ2-2; 9 bases map to TRBD2. Per the germline V gene, CDR1 is MDHEN and CDR2 is SYDVKM. The CDR3 spans 15 residues. The V segment lost 5 bases and the J segment 5 bases; nucleotides outside the gene matches: 6. The CDR3 coding sequence is TGTGCCAGCAGTCCGACTAGCGGTTTAACCGGGGAGCTGTTTTTT. It encodes CASSPTSGLTGELFF. Full variable domain (missing parts from reference TRBV28 and TRBJ2-2): DVKVTQSSRYLVKRTGEKVFLECVQDMDHENMFWYRQDPGLGLRLIYFSYDVKMKEKGDIPEGYSVSREKKERFSLILESASTNQTSMYLCASSPTSGLTGELFFGEGSRLTVL.

V is TRBV2 and J is TRBJ1-6; 7 nucleotides match TRBD1. CDR3 length equals 14 residues. V was clipped by 3 bases and J by 9 bases; unmatched bases: 5. Germline V gives CDR1 SNHLY, CDR2 FYNNEI. The CDR3 nucleotides read TGTGCCAGCAGTGACGCAGGGGGACGTTCACCCCTCCACTTT. The encoded protein is CASSDAGGRSPLHF.

The chain links TRBV29-1 to TRBJ2-5; 8 nucleotides align to TRBD1. Trimming at V came to 8 bases and at J to 5 bases, leaving 10 bases not matched to a gene. CDR3 length: 13 amino acids. In germline, CDR1 is SQVTM, CDR2 ANQGSEA. CDR3 nucleotides: TGCAGCACCAGGGACAGGCCCCAGGAGACCCAGTACTTC. Translated, it gives CSTRDRPQETQYF.

V gene TRBV18 combines with J gene TRBJ2-2; D is undetermined. Germline CDR1 reads KGHSH; CDR2 reads LQKENI. The CDR3 sequence is 13 residues long. V was cut by 1 base and J by 5 bases, with 5 bases left in between. The CDR3: CASSPLSTGELFF. CDR3 nucleotides: TGTGCCAGCTCACCACTTTCTACCGGGGAGCTGTTTTTT.

The chain combines TRBV19 with TRBJ2-5; D gene ambiguous. The CDR3 sequence is 17 residues long. Germline CDR1 LNHDA, CDR2 SQIVND (reference sequence). The V end was cut by 4 bases, the J end by 2 bases, with 20 bases between. The chain's CDR3 is CASSKWPPRNEQETQYF. CDR3 in DNA: TGTGCCAGTAGTAAATGGCCCCCCCGGAACGAACAAGAGACCCAGTACTTC.

V usage is TRBV11-2 and J usage is TRBJ2-7, with TRBD1 as a possible D gene (6 bases). The V end was cut by 5 bases, the J end by 0 bases, with 14 bases between. The CDR3 is 15 amino acids. Germline V gene sequence: CDR1 SGHAT, CDR2 FQNNGV. The CDR3 protein is CASSPGHTISYEQYF. As DNA, the CDR3 is TGTGCCAGCAGCCCGGGACATACAATCTCCTACGAGCAGTACTTC.

The chain joins TRBV7-2 to TRBJ1-2, with unresolved D. V dropped 5 bases and J dropped 2 bases, with 15 bases sitting between them. The germline CDR1 and CDR2 sequences are SGHTA and FQGNSA. The CDR3 has 15 amino acids. The CDR3 DNA reads TGTGCCAGCAGCGTCAACGGCCGGGCGAACTATGGCTACACCTTC. It codes for CASSVNGRANYGYTF.

V gene TRBV6-5 combines with J gene TRBJ2-7; D perhaps matches TRBD1 (6 bases). V lost 4 bases to trimming and J lost 1 base, with 11 bases between them. Germline CDR1 and CDR2: MNHEY and SVGAGI. CDR3 size: 14 residues. CDR3 sequence reads: CASSSNRESYEQYF. The CDR3 DNA is TGTGCCAGCAGTTCTAACAGGGAATCCTACGAGCAGTACTTC.

This clone was detected only a few times. The chain joins TRBV2 to TRBJ1-4, with a weak D call TRBD1 (5 bases). CDR1 and CDR2 from the germline V gene are SNHLY and FYNNEI. The V end was cut by 5 bases, the J end by 4 bases, with 14 bases between. The CDR3 has 15 residues. The chain's CDR3 is CASSRREGHNEKLFF. Written as DNA, the CDR3 is TGTGCCAGCAGTCGAAGGGAGGGGCATAATGAAAAACTGTTTTTT.

The rearrangement joins TRBV28 to TRBJ1-2; possibly TRBD1 for D (5 bases). The germline V gene encodes CDR1 MDHEN and CDR2 SYDVKM. This CDR3 comprises 16 residues. Trimming cost V 4 bases and J 2 bases, with 17 bases left between them. The CDR3 here is CASSSGYRDINYGYTF. The CDR3 region has the DNA TGTGCCAGCAGTTCAGGGTACAGAGACATCAACTATGGCTACACCTTC.

The chain combines TRBV6-1 with TRBJ2-3; D is possibly TRBD2 (6 bases). The CDR3 sequence is 16 residues long. V was shortened by 3 bases and J by 0 bases, with 13 bases between the two germline ends. Germline V gene lookup returns CDR1 MNHNS and CDR2 SASEGT. The CDR3: CASSDFAGYSTDTQYF. The DNA for the CDR3 is TGTGCCAGCAGTGATTTTGCGGGGTATAGCACAGATACGCAGTATTTT.

This clone occurred once. V is TRBV5-6 and J is TRBJ2-2; 10 positions match TRBD1. The CDR3 totals 18 residues. The V gene's germline CDR1 is SGHDT and CDR2 YYEEEE. After removal of 2 bases from V and 4 bases from J, the junction contained 11 bases not matched to a gene. The CDR3 DNA follows: TGTGCCAGCAGCTTCTGGGCCGGGACAGGGGACATCACCGGGGAGCTGTTTTTT. Protein: CASSFWAGTGDITGELFF.